The 4 T cell receptor beta chains listed next were all sequenced from one sample in a study of blood T cell repertoires in COVID-19. Here immunoSEQ multiplex PCR was the method, and the copy in TCRdb shows in-frame clones only, minus some. The sample carries approximately 170,000 clones, less than 90% recorded once. The sequenced sample consisted of peripheral blood. The receptor set was obtained from a woman aged 55 to 70 with COVID-19, enrolled during active disease.

V gene TRBV5-1 combines with J gene TRBJ1-2; 10 nucleotides match TRBD1. The CDR3 spans 17 residues. Looked up from germline, CDR1 is SGHRS and CDR2 is YFSETQ. Unmatched junction bases numbered 12, after V lost 4 bases and J lost 3 bases. The CDR3 DNA sequence: TGCGCCAGCAGCGAGACAGGGGGCGCAGGAGTGGACTATGGCTACACCTTC. This translates into CASSETGGAGVDYGYTF.

This clone was observed a single time. The V call is TRBV3-1 (or the pseudogene TRBV3-2), the J call TRBJ1-4; 10 bases match TRBD1. Trimming took 0 bases from V and 5 from J; bases not matched to a gene: 3. CDR3 length: 16 amino acids. CDR1 is LGHDT and CDR2 is YNNKEL in the germline V gene (reference sequence). The CDR3, as DNA: TGTGCCAGCAGCCAAGAGGGGACAGGGGTCAATGAAAAACTGTTTTTT. Protein: CASSQEGTGVNEKLFF.

J is TRBJ1-5 and V is TRBV7-8; perhaps TRBD1 as D (5 bases). The CDR3 loop spans 15 amino acids. V was trimmed by 3 bases and J by 1 base, leaving 10 bases between them. Germline lookup yields CDR1 SGHVS and CDR2 FQNEAQ. CDR3 protein: CASSFVRGSNQPQHF. The CDR3 coding sequence is TGTGCCAGCAGCTTTGTTCGGGGGAGCAATCAGCCCCAGCATTTT. The full variable domain, its missing parts supplied by reference TRBV7-8 and TRBJ1-5, is GAGVSQSPRYKVAKRGQDVALRCDPISGHVSLFWYQQALGQGPEFLTYFQNEAQLDKSGLPSDRFFAERPEGSVSTLKIQRTQQEDSAVYLCASSFVRGSNQPQHFGDGTRLSIL.

The V call is TRBV29-1, the J call TRBJ2-7; 7 nucleotides match TRBD2. The length of the CDR3 is 11 residues. Trimming cost V 4 bases and J 3 bases; bases outside gene matches: 0. Germline V CDR1 and CDR2: SQVTM, ANQGSEA. The DNA for the CDR3 is TGCAGCGTTGCGGGGGGCTACGAGCAGTACTTC. Protein sequence: CSVAGGYEQYF.